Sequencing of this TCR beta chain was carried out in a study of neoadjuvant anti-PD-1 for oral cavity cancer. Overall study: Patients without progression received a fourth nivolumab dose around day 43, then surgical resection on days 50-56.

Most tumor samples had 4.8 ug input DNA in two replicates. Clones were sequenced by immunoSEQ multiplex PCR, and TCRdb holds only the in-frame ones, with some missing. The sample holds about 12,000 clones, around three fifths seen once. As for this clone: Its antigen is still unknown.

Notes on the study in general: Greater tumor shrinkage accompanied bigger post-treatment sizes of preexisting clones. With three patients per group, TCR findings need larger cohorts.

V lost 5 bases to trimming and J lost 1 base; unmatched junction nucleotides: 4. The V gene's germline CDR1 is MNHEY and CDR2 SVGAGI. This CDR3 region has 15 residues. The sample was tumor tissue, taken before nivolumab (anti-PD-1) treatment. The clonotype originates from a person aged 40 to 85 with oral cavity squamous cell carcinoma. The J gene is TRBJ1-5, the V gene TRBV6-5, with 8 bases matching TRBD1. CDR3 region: CASSPQGASNQPQHF. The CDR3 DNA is TGTGCCAGCAGTCCTCAGGGGGCAAGCAATCAGCCCCAGCATTTT.